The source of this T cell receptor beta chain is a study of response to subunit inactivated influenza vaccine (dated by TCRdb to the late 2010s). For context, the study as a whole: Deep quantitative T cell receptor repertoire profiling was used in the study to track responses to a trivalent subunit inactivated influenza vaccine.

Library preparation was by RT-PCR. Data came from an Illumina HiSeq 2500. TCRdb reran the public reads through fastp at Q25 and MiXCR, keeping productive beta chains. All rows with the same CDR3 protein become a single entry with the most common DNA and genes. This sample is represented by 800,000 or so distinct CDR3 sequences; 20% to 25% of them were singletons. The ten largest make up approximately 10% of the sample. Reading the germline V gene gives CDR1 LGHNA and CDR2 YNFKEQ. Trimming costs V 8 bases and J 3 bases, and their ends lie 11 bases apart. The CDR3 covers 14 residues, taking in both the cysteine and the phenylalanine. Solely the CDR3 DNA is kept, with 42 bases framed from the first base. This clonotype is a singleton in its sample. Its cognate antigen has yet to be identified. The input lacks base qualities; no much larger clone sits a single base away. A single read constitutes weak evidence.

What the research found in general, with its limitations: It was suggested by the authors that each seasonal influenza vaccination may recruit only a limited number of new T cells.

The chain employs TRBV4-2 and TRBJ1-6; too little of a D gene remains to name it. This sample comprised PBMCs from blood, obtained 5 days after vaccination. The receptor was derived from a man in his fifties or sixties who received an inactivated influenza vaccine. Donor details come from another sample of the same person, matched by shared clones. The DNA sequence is TGTGCCAGCCGGGAGGAGTTCTATAATTCACCCCTCCACTTT. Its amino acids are CASREEFYNSPLHF.